This is a list of T cell receptor beta chains from one sample in a study of CD8+CD57+ T cells in acquired aplastic anemia. TCRdb re-called the reads through MiXCR, storing one row per CDR3 protein. The data contain some 190,000 distinct CDR3 sequences, 35% to 50% of them singletons. The sample taken for sequencing was sorted CD4+, CD8+, or CD8+CD57+ T cells (not recorded which) from PBMCs. These receptors were obtained from a human donor in good health. Both conserved end residues are part of each CDR3. A D gene is named only where the DNA matches it firmly. Only part of the rows carry a size: once, few, many, or a class if the clone is expanded.

clone_size	v_call	j_call	d_call	cdr3_nt	cdr3_aa
.	TRBV12-3/TRBV12-4	TRBJ1-2	TRBD1	TGTGCCAGCAGAGACAGGGTTTCGGCTAACTATGGCTACACCTTC	CASRDRVSANYGYTF
many	TRBV19	TRBJ1-3	.	TGTGCCAGTACGACAGGAGCAGGAAACACCATATATTTT	CASTTGAGNTIYF
few	TRBV6-2/TRBV6-3	TRBJ2-3	TRBD2	TGTGCCAGCAGTTACGACCCTTTAGGACTAGCGGGGGGACTGGATACGCAGTATTTT	CASSYDPLGLAGGLDTQYF
.	TRBV12-3/TRBV12-4	TRBJ2-5	.	TGTGCCAGCGCCCGGAGGGGGGGTGAGACCCAGTACTTC	CASARRGGETQYF
.	TRBV15	TRBJ2-2	.	TGTGCCACCAGCAGTGCCCGAACTCCGAACACCGGGGAGCTGTTTTTT	CATSSARTPNTGELFF
.	TRBV10-2	TRBJ1-5	.	TGCGCCAGCAGTGAGACAGGGACGAATCAGCCCCAGCATTTT	CASSETGTNQPQHF
.	TRBV9	TRBJ1-1	.	TGTGCCAGCAGCGCGGCCGGCAGGAACACTGAAGCTTTCTTT	CASSAAGRNTEAFF
many	TRBV6-1	TRBJ2-7	.	TGTGCCAGCACCCTTGGACAGATCTCCTACGAGCAGTACTTC	CASTLGQISYEQYF
many	TRBV7-8	TRBJ1-1	.	TGTGCCAGCAGCCTGGCCTTGAACACTGAAGCTTTCTTT	CASSLALNTEAFF
once	TRBV9	TRBJ2-5	.	TGTGCCAGCAGCGTTGAAGCGGTGGAGGGGACCCAGTACTTC	CASSVEAVEGTQYF
.	TRBV6-2/TRBV6-3	TRBJ2-1	.	TGTGCCAGCAGTTACTCTGTCGGGAGCTCCTACAATGAGCAGTTCTTC	CASSYSVGSSYNEQFF
.	TRBV24-1	TRBJ1-2	TRBD1	TGTGCCACCAGTGGGGACAGGGGTGTTGGCTACACCTTC	CATSGDRGVGYTF
many	TRBV5-6	TRBJ2-3	TRBD2	TGTGCCAGCAGCTTTCGGTCGGGAGGGGGGGGAGATACGCAGTATTTT	CASSFRSGGGGDTQYF
.	TRBV20-1	TRBJ1-5	.	TGCAGTGCTACCGAATCGGGCAGGGACAATCAGCCCCAGCATTTT	CSATESGRDNQPQHF
many	TRBV20-1	TRBJ2-3	TRBD2	TGCAGTGCTAGGGAAAGGGTAGGACTAGCAGAAAGAAGCACAGATACGCAGTATTTT	CSARERVGLAERSTDTQYF
few	TRBV20-1	TRBJ2-1	TRBD2	TGCAGTGCTAGGGCGACTAGCGGGGGCACCAATGAGCAGTTCTTC	CSARATSGGTNEQFF
.	TRBV2	TRBJ2-7	.	TGTGCCAGCATTAGACAGGATGGGTCCTACGAGCAGTACTTC	CASIRQDGSYEQYF